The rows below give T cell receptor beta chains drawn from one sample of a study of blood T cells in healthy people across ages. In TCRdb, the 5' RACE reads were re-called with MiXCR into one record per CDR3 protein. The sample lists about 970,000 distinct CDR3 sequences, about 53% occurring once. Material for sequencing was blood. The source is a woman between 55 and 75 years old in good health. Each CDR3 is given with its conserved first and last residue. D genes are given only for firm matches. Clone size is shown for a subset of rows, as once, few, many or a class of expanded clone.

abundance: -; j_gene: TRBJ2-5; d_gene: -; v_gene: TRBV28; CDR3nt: TGTGCCAGCAGGACGAACAGGGTCGTCGGGGAGACCCAGTACTTC; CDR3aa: CASRTNRVVGETQYF
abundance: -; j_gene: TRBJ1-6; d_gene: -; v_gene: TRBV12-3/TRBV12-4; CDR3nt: TGTGCCAGCAGCAATTGGCTTTCACCCCTCCACTTT; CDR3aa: CASSNWLSPLHF
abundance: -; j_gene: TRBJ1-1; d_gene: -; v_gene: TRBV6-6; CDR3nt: TGTGCCAGCAGTTTCCCCAGGGGTGGGAACACTGAAGCTTTCTTT; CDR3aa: CASSFPRGGNTEAFF
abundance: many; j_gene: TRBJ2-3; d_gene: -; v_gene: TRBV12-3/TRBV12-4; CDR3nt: TGTGCCAGCTCTGTCGCTCATACGCAGTATTTT; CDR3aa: CASSVAHTQYF
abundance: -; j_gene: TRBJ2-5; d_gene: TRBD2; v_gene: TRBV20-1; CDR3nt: TGCAGTGCTAGAGATCCCGGACTAGCTTTCGACAATGAGCAGTACTTC; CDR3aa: CSARDPGLAFDNEQYF
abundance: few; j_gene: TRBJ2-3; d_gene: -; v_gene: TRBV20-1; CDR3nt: TGCAGTGCCACGAAAACTAGCACAGATACGCAGTATTTT; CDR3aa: CSATKTSTDTQYF
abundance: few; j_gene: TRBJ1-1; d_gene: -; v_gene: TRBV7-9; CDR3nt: TGTGCCAGCAGCTTAAAAGGCCCAGGGGAAGCTTTCTTT; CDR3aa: CASSLKGPGEAFF
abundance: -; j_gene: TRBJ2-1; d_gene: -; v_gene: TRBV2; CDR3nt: TGTGCCAGCAGTGGAGACGATTCCGAGCAGTTCTTC; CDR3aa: CASSGDDSEQFF
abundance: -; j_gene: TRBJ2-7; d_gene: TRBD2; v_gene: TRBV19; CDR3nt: TGTGCCAGTAGTAAAATAGCGGGCACCTACGAGCAGTACTTC; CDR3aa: CASSKIAGTYEQYF
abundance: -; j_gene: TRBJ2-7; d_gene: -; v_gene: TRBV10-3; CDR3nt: TGTGCCATCAGTCTAGCCAGTGGGGGATCCTACGAGCAGTACTTC; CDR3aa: CAISLASGGSYEQYF
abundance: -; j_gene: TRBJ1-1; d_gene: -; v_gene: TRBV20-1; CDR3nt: TGCAGTGCTAGAGATCGGGGAAAGGGAGAAGCTTTCTTT; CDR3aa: CSARDRGKGEAFF
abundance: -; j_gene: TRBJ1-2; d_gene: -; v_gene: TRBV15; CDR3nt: TGTGCCACCAGCAGAGATAGTAGGGGGAGGACCTCCGGTGGCTACACCTTC; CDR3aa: CATSRDSRGRTSGGYTF
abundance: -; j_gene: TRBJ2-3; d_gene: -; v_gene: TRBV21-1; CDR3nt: TGTGCCAGCACCGATGGTGGAACCCGGACTAGCGGCAGTCTACGGACAGATACGCAGTATTTT; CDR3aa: CASTDGGTRTSGSLRTDTQYF
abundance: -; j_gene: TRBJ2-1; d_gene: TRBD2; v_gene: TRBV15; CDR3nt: TGTGCCACCAGCAAGGCTAGCGGGAGGGCCAATCCGGCCTACAATGAGCAGTTCTTC; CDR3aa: CATSKASGRANPAYNEQFF
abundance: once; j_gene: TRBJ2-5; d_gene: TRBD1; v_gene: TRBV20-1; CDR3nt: TGCAGCCGGAAGGGACAGGGGCAAGAGACCCAGTACTTC; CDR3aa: CSRKGQGQETQYF
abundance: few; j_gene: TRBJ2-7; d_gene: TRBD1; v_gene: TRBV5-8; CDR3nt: TGTGCCAGCAAGGACAGGGGGCGATCCATCGGTGGGTACGAGCAGTACTTC; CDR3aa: CASKDRGRSIGGYEQYF
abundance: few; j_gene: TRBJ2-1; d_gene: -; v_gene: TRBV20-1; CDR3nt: TGCAGTGCTGGCCGGGGCGGCCTTTTCTACAATGAGCAGTTCTTC; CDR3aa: CSAGRGGLFYNEQFF
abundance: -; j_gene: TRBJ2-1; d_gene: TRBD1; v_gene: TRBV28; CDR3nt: TGTGCCATCCGGGACAGAGCCTACAATGAGCAGTTCTTC; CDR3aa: CAIRDRAYNEQFF
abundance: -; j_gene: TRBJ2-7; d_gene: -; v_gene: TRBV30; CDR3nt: TGTGCCTGGGGGACTGATTCCTACGAGCAGTACTTC; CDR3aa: CAWGTDSYEQYF
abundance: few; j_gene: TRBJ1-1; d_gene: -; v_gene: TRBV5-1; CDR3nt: TGCGCCAGCAGCTTGGACCACACTGAAGCTTTCTTT; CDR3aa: CASSLDHTEAFF
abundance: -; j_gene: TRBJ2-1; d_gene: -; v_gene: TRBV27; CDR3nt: TGTGCCAGCAGTTCGGCCGGGACAAGAAGCTACAATGAGCAGTTCTTC; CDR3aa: CASSSAGTRSYNEQFF
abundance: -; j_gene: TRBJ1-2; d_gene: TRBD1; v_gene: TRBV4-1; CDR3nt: TGCGCCAGCAGCCAAGGGCCCAGGGGGGACTATGGCTACACCTTC; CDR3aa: CASSQGPRGDYGYTF
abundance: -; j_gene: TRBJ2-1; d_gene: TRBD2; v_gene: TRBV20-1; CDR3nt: TGCAGTGCATCTCCGGGACTAGCGGGTAGGAGCAATGAGCAGTTCTTC; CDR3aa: CSASPGLAGRSNEQFF
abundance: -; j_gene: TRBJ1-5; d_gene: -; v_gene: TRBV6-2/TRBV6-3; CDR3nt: TGTGCCAGCAGTTACTCGGCAGGGGCCCAGCTGCCCCAGCATTTT; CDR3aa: CASSYSAGAQLPQHF
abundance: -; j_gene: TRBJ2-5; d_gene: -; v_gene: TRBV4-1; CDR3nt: TGCGCCAGCAGCCAGATAGGCGGGCCGTTCTACGAGCGGTACTTC; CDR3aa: CASSQIGGPFYERYF
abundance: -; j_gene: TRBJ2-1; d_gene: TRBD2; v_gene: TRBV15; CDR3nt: TGTGCCACCAGCGCCCTAGGGGGACTAGCGGCATACAATGAGCAGTTCTTC; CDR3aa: CATSALGGLAAYNEQFF
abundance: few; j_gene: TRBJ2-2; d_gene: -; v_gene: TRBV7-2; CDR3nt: TGTGCCAGCTCATTGGGGAGCTTCGGGGAGCTGTTTTTT; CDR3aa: CASSLGSFGELFF
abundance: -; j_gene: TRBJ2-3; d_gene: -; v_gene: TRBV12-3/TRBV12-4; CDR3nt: TGTGCCAGCAGTTTGTTTGGCGGGGGCACAGATACGCAGTATTTT; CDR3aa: CASSLFGGGTDTQYF
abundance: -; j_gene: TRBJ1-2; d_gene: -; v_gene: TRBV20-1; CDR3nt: TGCAGTGCTAGAGATCGAAGGGGTGTCTATGGCTACACCTTC; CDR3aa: CSARDRRGVYGYTF
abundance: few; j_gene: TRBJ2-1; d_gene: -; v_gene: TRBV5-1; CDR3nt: TGCGCCAGCAGCTTGGGCCAAAGGGGAAATGAGCAGTTCTTC; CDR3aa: CASSLGQRGNEQFF
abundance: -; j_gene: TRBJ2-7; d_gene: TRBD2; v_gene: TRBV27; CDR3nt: TGTGCCAGCAGTTACATAGCGGGAGTGTCTGACGAGCAGTACTTC; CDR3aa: CASSYIAGVSDEQYF
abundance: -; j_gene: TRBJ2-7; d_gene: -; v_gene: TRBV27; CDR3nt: TGTGCCAGCAGTTTAGGGACACGGGGTTACAATGAGCAGTACTTC; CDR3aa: CASSLGTRGYNEQYF
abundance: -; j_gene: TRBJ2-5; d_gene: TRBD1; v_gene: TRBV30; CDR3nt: TGTGCCTCCACGAGGGGGACAGGGGGCAGACAAGAGACCCAGTACTTC; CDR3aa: CASTRGTGGRQETQYF